This T cell receptor (beta chain) comes out of a study of T cell changes during pregnancy in multiple sclerosis (dated by TCRdb to between 2017 and 2020). Notes on the research overall: Changes in the T cell repertoire over the course of pregnancy were examined in this study in women with multiple sclerosis.

Library preparation employed the immunoSEQ multiplex PCR assay. The table was pulled from immuneACCESS by TCRdb, which kept in-frame rearrangements only. Such tables lose some clones; where checked, under half of the loss comes from unresolved V genes, and the rest has no known cause. In this sample the table shows around 63,000 clones, 85% to 95% of which occur a single time. Around 3.3% of the sample belongs to the ten largest clones. On this clone itself: This receptor's antigen is unknown. No much larger clonotype is one base removed from it; base qualities were not supplied.

The CDR3, cysteine through phenylalanine, is 13 amino acids long. Only the CDR3 DNA is retained, 39 bases long and in frame from the first base. The germline V gene specifies SQVTM as CDR1 and ANQGSEA as CDR2. V and J are truncated by 6 bases and 8 bases respectively, leaving an intervening sequence of 19 bases. The rearrangement joined TRBV29-1 to TRBJ1-2, with a weak D call of TRBD1 (5 bases match). The sequences come from CD8+ T cells from peripheral blood mononuclear cells, collected in the third trimester of pregnancy. The clonotype was recovered from a female donor in good health, enrolled as a control in a pregnancy study. The CDR3 reads CSVVEGSLQGYTF. The DNA sequence is as follows: TGCAGCGTGGTGGAGGGGAGTTTACAAGGCTACACCTTC. Joined to the reference TRBV29-1 and TRBJ1-2 proteins, this CDR3 gives the full variable domain: SAVISQKPSRDICQRGTSLTIQCQVDSQVTMMFWYRQQPGQSLTLIATANQGSEATYESGFVIDKFPISRPNLTFSTLTVSNMSPEDSSIYLCSVVEGSLQGYTFGSGTRLTVV.